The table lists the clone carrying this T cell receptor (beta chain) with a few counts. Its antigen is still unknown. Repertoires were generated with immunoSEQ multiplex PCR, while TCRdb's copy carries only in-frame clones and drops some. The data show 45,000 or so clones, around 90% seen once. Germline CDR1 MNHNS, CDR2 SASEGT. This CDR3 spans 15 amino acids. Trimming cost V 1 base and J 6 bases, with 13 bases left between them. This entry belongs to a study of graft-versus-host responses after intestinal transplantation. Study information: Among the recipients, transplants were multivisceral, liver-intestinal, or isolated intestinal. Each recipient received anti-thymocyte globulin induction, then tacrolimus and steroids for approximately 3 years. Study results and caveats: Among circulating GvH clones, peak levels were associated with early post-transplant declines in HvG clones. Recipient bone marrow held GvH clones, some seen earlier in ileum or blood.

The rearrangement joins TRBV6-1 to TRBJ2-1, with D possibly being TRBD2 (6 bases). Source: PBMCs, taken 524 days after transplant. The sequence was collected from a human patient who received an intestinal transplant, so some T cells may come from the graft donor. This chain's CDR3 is CASSEEALALNEQFF. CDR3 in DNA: TGTGCCAGCAGTGAAGAAGCACTAGCTCTCAATGAGCAGTTCTTC.